The next 30 T cell receptor beta chains were all read from a single sample in a study of shared clonotypes between healthy human individuals. Repertoires were generated with immunoSEQ multiplex PCR, while TCRdb's copy carries only in-frame clones and drops some. The sample consists of about 960,000 clones, over 75% of them appearing once. The sequenced sample consisted of memory CD4+ T cells sorted from blood. Subset denoted: CD45RA-negative fraction. Receptor source: a man younger than 35 in good health.

The chain recombines TRBV2 with TRBJ2-3, with TRBD1 matching 7 bases. Germline assignment: CDR1 SNHLY and CDR2 FYNNEI. The CDR3 is 15 residues long. J was trimmed by 10 bases and V by 3 bases; bases with no gene match: 13. DNA for the CDR3: TGTGCCAGCAGTGAGGGGACCACAGGGGTGGAAGCGCAGTATTTT. Protein product: CASSEGTTGVEAQYF.

The gene calls are TRBV7-2 and TRBJ1-6; no reliable D call. The CDR3 contains 14 residues. Germline CDR1 and CDR2: SGHTA and FQGNSA. Between the trimmed V and J ends, which lost 4 bases and 10 bases, there was a span of 14 bases. As DNA, the CDR3 is TGTGCCAGCAGCTCAAAGACCTTACACTCACCCCTCCACTTT. Its protein product is CASSSKTLHSPLHF.

This clone has more than one count but fewer than ten. The genes are TRBV6-6 and TRBJ1-1; D not resolved. The CDR3 has 12 amino acids. From germline, CDR1 is MNHNY and CDR2 SVGAGI (reference sequence). V was clipped by 0 bases and J by 7 bases, with 6 bases between them. This chain's CDR3 is CASSYSSSEAFF. In DNA, the CDR3 is TGTGCCAGCAGTTACTCGAGCAGTGAAGCTTTCTTT.

This clone has more than one count but fewer than ten. The rearrangement links TRBV5-1 to TRBJ1-1, with a possible D match to TRBD1 (6 bases). Germline CDR1 reads SGHRS; CDR2 reads YFSETQ. The V end lost 4 bases, the J end lost 7 bases, and 11 bases lay between the germline ends. The CDR3 spans 12 residues. CDR3 nucleotides: TGCGCCAGCAGCCGGGACACGCGTGAAGCTTTCTTT. Translating it yields CASSRDTREAFF.

About this clone: Other DNA sequences in the same sample also yield this CDR3. This sequence joins TRBV7-6 and TRBJ1-1; TRBD1 aligns across 9 bases. The J segment lost 1 base and the V segment lost 3 bases, leaving 0 bases of the junction unmatched. The CDR3 has 14 amino acids. Germline values: CDR1 SGHVS, CDR2 FNYEAQ. CDR3 amino acids: CASSLGQGNTEAFF. The CDR3 coding sequence is TGTGCCAGCAGCTTGGGACAGGGGAACACTGAAGCTTTCTTT.

The V gene is TRBV7-2, the J gene TRBJ1-1; 8 nucleotides agree with TRBD1. The trim removed 1 base at V and 4 bases at J, leaving 8 bases unmatched. Germline V CDR1 and CDR2: SGHTA, FQGNSA. There are 16 residues in the CDR3. For the CDR3, the DNA is TGTGCCAGCAGCTTAGGGACAGGGAGGAGCGGCACTGAAGCTTTCTTT. It is translated as CASSLGTGRSGTEAFF.

This CDR3 is CASSDRTAIRPQHF. CDR3 sequence (DNA): TGTGCCAGCAGCGATAGAACGGCTATCAGGCCCCAGCATTTT. The gene calls are TRBV28 and TRBJ1-5; D is ambiguous. This CDR3 has 14 residues. CDR1 and CDR2 from the germline V gene are MDHEN and SYDVKM. Trimming removed 6 bases at V and 9 bases at J, with 18 bases between.

A note on this clone: Given a much more abundant clone one base away, this may be a read error. The CDR3 loop is CASSPRTGSSYNSPLHF. Written as DNA, the CDR3 is TGTGCCAGCAGTCCCCGGACGGGGAGCTCCTATAATTCACCCCTCCACTTT. V usage is TRBV27 and J usage is TRBJ1-6; D not certain. The CDR3 consists of 17 residues. Germline-derived CDR1 and CDR2 are MNHEY and SMNVEV (reference sequence). Trimming shortened V by 5 bases and J by 0 bases, and 14 bases separated the two germline ends.

V usage is TRBV30 and J usage is TRBJ2-1; 10 nucleotides align to TRBD1. The CDR3 is 14 amino acids. Trimming took 2 bases from V and 4 from J; bases not matched to a gene: 2. Looked up from germline, CDR1 is GTSNPN and CDR2 is SVGIG (reference sequence). The CDR3 here is CAWSRDRGYNEQFF. In DNA, the CDR3 is TGTGCCTGGAGTCGGGACAGGGGATACAATGAGCAGTTCTTC.

The genes are TRBV29-1 and TRBJ1-1; 7 bases align to TRBD1. CDR3 size: 13 residues. CDR1 and CDR2 from the germline V gene are SQVTM and ANQGSEA. With 5 bases clipped from V and 5 bases from J, the junction kept 8 bases outside the gene matches. CDR3 protein: CSVRSGGRTEAFF. CDR3 sequence (DNA): TGCAGCGTTCGCTCAGGGGGGAGAACTGAAGCTTTCTTT.

The CDR3 sequence is CASSFLGTGGNSPLHF. Written as DNA, the CDR3 is TGTGCCAGCAGTTTTTTAGGGACAGGGGGAAATTCACCCCTCCACTTT. The chain employs TRBV28 and TRBJ1-6; 11 nucleotides line up with TRBD1. CDR1 MDHEN and CDR2 SYDVKM come from the germline V gene. This CDR3 has 16 residues. J lost 7 bases, V lost 3 bases, and 5 bases had no gene match.

This sequence joins TRBV6-6 and TRBJ1-1; 10 bases are shared with TRBD1. The CDR3 extends over 14 amino acids. The J segment lost 1 base and the V segment lost 6 bases, leaving 2 bases of the junction unmatched. Germline CDR1 MNHNY, CDR2 SVGAGI (reference sequence). The CDR3 spells CASRGQGRNTEAFF. The CDR3 region has the DNA TGTGCCAGCAGGGGACAGGGGAGGAACACTGAAGCTTTCTTT.

CDR3 in amino acids: CASSTAATNEKLFF. The CDR3 coding sequence is TGCGCCAGCAGCACAGCCGCAACTAATGAAAAACTGTTTTTT. V usage is TRBV4-1 and J usage is TRBJ1-4; D remains unclear. CDR1 and CDR2 (germline): MGHRA, YSYEKL. This CDR3 has 14 residues. The V end was cut by 5 bases, the J end by 0 bases, with 7 bases between.

The chain carries TRBV19 and TRBJ2-3; 7 bases are shared with TRBD1. Germline V gives CDR1 LNHDA, CDR2 SQIVND (reference sequence). The CDR3 sequence is 15 residues long. The ends lost 3 bases at V and 4 bases at J; junction bases unmatched: 7. CDR3 in DNA: TGTGCCAGTAGTATGGCAGGGGGAGCCGCAGATACGCAGTATTTT. Protein: CASSMAGGAADTQYF.

The rearrangement links TRBV28 to TRBJ1-1, with 7 bases identical to TRBD1. CDR1 and CDR2 from the germline V gene are MDHEN and SYDVKM. The CDR3 totals 15 residues. V trimming: 5 bases; J trimming: 10 bases; junction bases outside the gene matches: 16. CDR3 bases: TGTGCCAGCAGTCCCTGGACAGGCCATATTCACGGAGCTTTCTTT. It specifies CASSPWTGHIHGAFF.

This chain connects TRBV11-2 to TRBJ1-5; TRBD1 is a possible D gene (6 bases). Germline V lookup: CDR1 SGHAT, CDR2 FQNNGV. Trimming stripped 0 bases from V and 7 bases from J, with 13 bases between. The CDR3 contains 15 residues. CDR3 sequence: CASSLEQGGGQPQHF. The CDR3 DNA follows: TGTGCCAGCAGCTTAGAACAGGGCGGGGGCCAGCCCCAGCATTTT.

The J gene is TRBJ2-5, the V gene TRBV5-1; either TRBD1 or TRBD2 may supply D (5 bases each). Germline V gene data show CDR1 as SGHRS and CDR2 as YFSETQ. Trimming removed 4 bases at V and 1 base at J, with 14 bases between. There are 15 residues in the CDR3. The DNA for the CDR3 is TGCGCCAGCAGCACCACGCCGGGACCCCAAGAGACCCAGTACTTC. This translates into CASSTTPGPQETQYF. Full variable domain (remainder filled in from reference TRBV5-1 and TRBJ2-5): KAGVTQTPRYLIKTRGQQVTLSCSPISGHRSVSWYQQTPGQGLQFLFEYFSETQRNKGNFPGRFSGRQFSNSRSEMNVSTLELGDSALYLCASSTTPGPQETQYFGPGTRLLVL.

The J gene is TRBJ2-7, the V gene TRBV6-5; maybe TRBD1 (6 bases). The CDR3 sequence is 12 residues long. From germline, CDR1 is MNHEY and CDR2 SVGAGI. The germline V and J ends were trimmed by 8 bases and 0 bases, with 8 bases remaining between them. Here the CDR3 DNA reads TGTGCCAGCGGCAGGGGCTCCTACGAGCAGTACTTC. Translating gives CASGRGSYEQYF.

The table lists this clone with a few counts. The rearrangement joins TRBV10-1 to TRBJ1-6, with D perhaps matching TRBD1 (5 bases). The CDR3 sequence is 14 residues long. The V and J ends lost 10 bases and 10 bases respectively, with 20 bases between them. In germline, CDR1 is WNHNN, CDR2 SYGVQD (reference sequence). Here the CDR3 DNA reads TGCGCCACCAGGGCCCGGGACGAAAGGTCACCCCTCCACTTT. The encoded protein is CATRARDERSPLHF.

The chain links TRBV6-5 to TRBJ1-2, with 7 bases aligning to TRBD1. J was trimmed by 7 bases and V by 0 bases; bases with no gene match: 11. The CDR3 has 16 amino acids. Germline values: CDR1 MNHEY, CDR2 SVGAGI. The CDR3 loop is CASSYSEGATNSGYTF. Written as DNA, the CDR3 is TGTGCCAGCAGTTACTCCGAGGGGGCAACTAACAGTGGCTACACCTTC.

The CDR3 nucleotides are TGTGCCAGCAGTAACGTCCGGGAGACCCAGTACTTC. Encoded protein: CASSNVRETQYF. V is TRBV7-9 and J is TRBJ2-5; D not certain. The V gene lost 6 bases and the J gene lost 5 bases, with 10 bases spanning the gap. Germline V CDR1 and CDR2: SEHNR, FQNEAQ (reference sequence). This CDR3 is 12 amino acids long.

The chain carries TRBV21-1 and TRBJ1-6; the listed D gene, TRBD1, was not tested against the DNA. TRBV21-1 is assigned pseudogene status. The CDR3 totals 18 residues. CDR3 nucleotide sequence: TGTGCCAGCAGCAAAGGGGGACAGGGATGTGCCTATAATTCACCCCTCCACTTT. Its translation is CASSKGGQGCAYNSPLHF.

The rearrangement links TRBV19 to TRBJ1-5; weak D call: TRBD1 (6 bases). This CDR3 contains 15 residues. Deletions cut 2 bases from V and 3 bases from J, with 11 bases between. Germline CDR1 reads LNHDA; CDR2 reads SQIVND (reference sequence). The CDR3 DNA is TGTGCCAGTAGTATAACGACAGGCTCCAATCAGCCCCAGCATTTT. The encoded protein is CASSITTGSNQPQHF.

The chain carries TRBV7-8 and TRBJ2-7, with 8 bases identical to TRBD2. The CDR3 extends over 16 amino acids. Per germline, CDR1 SGHVS and CDR2 FQNEAQ. V trimming: 5 bases; J trimming: 0 bases; junction bases outside the gene matches: 9. CDR3 sequence: CASSEIHSGSSYEQYF. DNA for the CDR3: TGTGCCAGCAGCGAGATCCACAGCGGGAGCTCCTACGAGCAGTACTTC.

This clone was counted once. This chain joins TRBV5-1 and TRBJ1-4; TRBD1 matches 7 bases. Germline V CDR1 and CDR2: SGHRS, YFSETQ. The CDR3 is 16 residues long. The junction had 16 bases not matched to a gene; V was cut back by 4 bases and J by 10 bases. The CDR3 reads CASSLDRAGILPKLFF. CDR3 nucleotide sequence: TGCGCCAGCAGCCTCGACAGGGCCGGGATTCTCCCAAAACTGTTTTTT.

The chain has TRBV30 and TRBJ2-7; possibly TRBD2 for D (6 bases). Between the trimmed V and J ends, which lost 1 base and 2 bases, there was a span of 15 bases. The germline V gene has CDR1 GTSNPN and CDR2 SVGIG (reference sequence). The CDR3 contains 15 residues. DNA for the CDR3: TGTGCCTGGAGTGCCCTGGGGGGAGCTCCCTACGAGCAGTACTTC. This translates into CAWSALGGAPYEQYF.

The genes are TRBV7-6 and TRBJ2-5; 10 nucleotides match TRBD2. CDR3 length: 14 amino acids. Germline lookup yields CDR1 SGHVS and CDR2 FNYEAQ. V dropped 5 bases and J dropped 3; count of bases not matched to a gene: 3. The CDR3 sequence is CASSPGLAEETQYF. CDR3 nucleotides: TGTGCCAGCAGCCCCGGACTAGCGGAAGAGACCCAGTACTTC.

The rearrangement uses TRBV6-4 and TRBJ1-6; no clear D gene. The V end was cut by 6 bases, the J end by 7 bases, with 13 bases between. The CDR3 has 14 residues. Germline CDR1 reads MRHNA; CDR2 reads SNTAGT. For the CDR3, the DNA is TGTGCCAGCAGGTTGAGTAGCGGCAATTCACCCCTCCACTTT. Its translation: CASRLSSGNSPLHF.

This clone has a single count. The J gene is TRBJ2-5, the V gene TRBV5-5; perhaps TRBD1 as D (6 bases). CDR1 and CDR2 (germline): SGHKS, YYEKEE (reference sequence). Trimming removed 0 bases at V and 4 bases at J, with 10 bases between. There are 14 residues in the CDR3. The CDR3 loop reads CASSLGTVPETQYF. The DNA for the CDR3 is TGTGCCAGCAGCTTGGGGACAGTCCCAGAGACCCAGTACTTC. Based on the CDR3 plus reference TRBV5-5 and TRBJ2-5, the full variable domain is DAGVTQSPTHLIKTRGQQVTLRCSPISGHKSVSWYQQVLGQGPQFIFQYYEKEERGRGNFPDRFSARQFPNYSSELNVNALLLGDSALYLCASSLGTVPETQYFGPGTRLLVL.

Concerning this clone itself: The sample carries other DNA sequences with the same CDR3. CDR3 sequence reads: CASSLRGSTNEKLFF. The CDR3 DNA sequence: TGTGCCAGCAGCTTGAGGGGGTCAACTAATGAAAAACTGTTTTTT. The V gene is TRBV5-8, the J gene TRBJ1-4; weak D call: TRBD1 (6 bases). With 1 base removed from V and 0 bases from J, the gap between germline ends came to 7 bases. The CDR3 covers 15 residues. Germline CDR1 is SGHTS and CDR2 is YDEGEE. The whole variable domain, filled in from reference TRBV5-8 and TRBJ1-4, reads EAGVTQSPTHLIKTRGQQATLRCSPISGHTSVYWYQQALGLGLQFLLWYDEGEERNRGNFPPRFSGRQFPNYSSELNVNALELEDSALYLCASSLRGSTNEKLFFGSGTQLSVL.